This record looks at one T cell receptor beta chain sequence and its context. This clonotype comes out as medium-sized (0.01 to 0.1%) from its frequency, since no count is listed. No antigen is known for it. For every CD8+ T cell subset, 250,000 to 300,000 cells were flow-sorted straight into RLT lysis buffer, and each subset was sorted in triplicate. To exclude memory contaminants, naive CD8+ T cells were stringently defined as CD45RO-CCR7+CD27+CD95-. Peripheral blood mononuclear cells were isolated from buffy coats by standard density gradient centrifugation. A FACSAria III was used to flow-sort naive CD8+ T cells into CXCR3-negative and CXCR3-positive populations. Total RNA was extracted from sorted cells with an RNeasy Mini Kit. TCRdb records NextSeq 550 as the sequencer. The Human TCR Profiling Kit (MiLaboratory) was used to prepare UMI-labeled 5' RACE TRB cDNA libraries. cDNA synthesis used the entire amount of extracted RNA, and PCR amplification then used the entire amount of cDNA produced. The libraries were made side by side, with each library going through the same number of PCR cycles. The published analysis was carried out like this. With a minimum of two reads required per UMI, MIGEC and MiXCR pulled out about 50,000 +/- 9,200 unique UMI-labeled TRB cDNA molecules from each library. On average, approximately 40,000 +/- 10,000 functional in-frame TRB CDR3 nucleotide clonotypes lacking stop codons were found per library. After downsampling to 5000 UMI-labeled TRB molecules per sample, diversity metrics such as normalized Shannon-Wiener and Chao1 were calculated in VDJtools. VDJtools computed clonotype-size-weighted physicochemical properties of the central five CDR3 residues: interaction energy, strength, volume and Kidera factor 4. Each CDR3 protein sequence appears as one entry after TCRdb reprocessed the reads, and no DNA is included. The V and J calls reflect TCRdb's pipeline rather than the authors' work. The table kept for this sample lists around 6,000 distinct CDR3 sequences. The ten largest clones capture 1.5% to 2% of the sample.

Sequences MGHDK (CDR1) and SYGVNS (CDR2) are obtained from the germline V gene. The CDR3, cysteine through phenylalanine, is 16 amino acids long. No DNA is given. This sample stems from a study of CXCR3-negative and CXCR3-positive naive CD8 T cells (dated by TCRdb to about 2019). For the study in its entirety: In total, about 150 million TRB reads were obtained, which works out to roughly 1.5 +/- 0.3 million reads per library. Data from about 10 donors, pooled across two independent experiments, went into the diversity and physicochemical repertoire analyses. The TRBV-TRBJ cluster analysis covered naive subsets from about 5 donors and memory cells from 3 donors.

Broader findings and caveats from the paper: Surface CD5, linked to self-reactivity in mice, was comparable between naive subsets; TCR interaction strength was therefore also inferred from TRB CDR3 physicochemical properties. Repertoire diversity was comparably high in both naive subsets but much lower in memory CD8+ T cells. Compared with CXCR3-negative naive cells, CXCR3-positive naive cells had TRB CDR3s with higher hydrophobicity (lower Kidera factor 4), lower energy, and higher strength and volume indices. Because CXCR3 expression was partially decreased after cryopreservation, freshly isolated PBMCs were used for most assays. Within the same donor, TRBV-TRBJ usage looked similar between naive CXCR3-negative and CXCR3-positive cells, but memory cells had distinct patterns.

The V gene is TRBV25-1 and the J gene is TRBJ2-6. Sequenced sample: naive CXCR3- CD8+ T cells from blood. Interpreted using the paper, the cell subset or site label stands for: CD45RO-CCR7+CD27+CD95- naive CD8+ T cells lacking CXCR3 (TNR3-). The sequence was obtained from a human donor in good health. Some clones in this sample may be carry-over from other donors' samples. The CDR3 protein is CASSDIGSSGANVLTF. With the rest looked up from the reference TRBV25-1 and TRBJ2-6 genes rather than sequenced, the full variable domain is EADIYQTPRYLVIGTGKKITLECSQTMGHDKMYWYQQDPGMELHLIHYSYGVNSTEKGDLSSESTVSRIRTEHFPLTLESARPSHTSQYLCASSDIGSSGANVLTFGAGSRLTVL.